Below, 3 T cell receptor beta chains from the same sample are listed, as sequenced in a study of blood T cell repertoires in COVID-19 (dated by TCRdb to about 2020). Receptor amplification or capture employed the immunoSEQ multiplex PCR assay. TCRdb's version of the immuneACCESS table is confined to in-frame rearrangements and falls short of the full clone set. An unresolved V gene accounts for under half of the shortfall where checked; the remainder is of unknown origin. Present in this sample are fewer than 40,000 clones, roughly 84% of which were seen just once. The ten largest clones add up to almost 35% of the sample. The sequenced material came from peripheral blood. The receptors shown here come from a man between 65 and 85 years old with active COVID-19.

This chain uses TRBV19 with TRBJ2-7; 8 nucleotides match TRBD1. This CDR3 is 15 amino acids long. V lost 5 bases and J lost 3; bases outside the gene matches: 9. The germline V gene encodes CDR1 LNHDA and CDR2 SQIVND (reference sequence). The CDR3 protein is CASSLGQGNDYEQYF. Here the CDR3 DNA reads TGTGCCAGTAGTCTTGGACAGGGAAACGACTACGAGCAGTACTTC.

This chain joins TRBV6-6 and TRBJ1-5; maybe TRBD1 (6 bases). Germline values: CDR1 MNHNY, CDR2 SVGAGI (reference sequence). V lost 6 bases and J lost 5, with 17 bases in between. CDR3 length: 15 amino acids. CDR3 nucleotide sequence: TGTGCCAGCAGACCTTTCCCAGGGGACGATCAGCCCCAGCATTTT. Translating it yields CASRPFPGDDQPQHF.

This chain uses TRBV5-1 with TRBJ2-3, with 7 bases that match TRBD2. This CDR3 has 15 residues. CDR1 is SGHRS, CDR2 YFSETQ, per germline. J lost 2 bases, V lost 2 bases, and 5 bases had no gene match. DNA of the CDR3: TGCGCCAGCAGCTTCCTAGCGGCGATCACAGATACGCAGTATTTT. Translated, it gives CASSFLAAITDTQYF.